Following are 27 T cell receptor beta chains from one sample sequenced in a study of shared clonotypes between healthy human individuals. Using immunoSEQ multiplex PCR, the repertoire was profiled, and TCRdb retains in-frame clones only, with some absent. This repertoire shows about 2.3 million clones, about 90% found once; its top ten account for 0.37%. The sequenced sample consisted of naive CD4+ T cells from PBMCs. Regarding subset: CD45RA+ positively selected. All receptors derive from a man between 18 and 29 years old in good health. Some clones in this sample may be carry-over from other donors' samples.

The CDR3 nucleotides are TGTGCCAGCAGCGTAGCGGAGGCGGGAGGGCCAGGGGATACGCAGTATTTT. Translation: CASSVAEAGGPGDTQYF. The chain recombines TRBV9 with TRBJ2-3, with 9 bases lining up with TRBD2. Trimming cost V 0 bases and J 6 bases; bases outside gene matches: 11. Germline-derived CDR1 and CDR2 are SGDLS and YYNGEE. This CDR3 is 17 amino acids long.

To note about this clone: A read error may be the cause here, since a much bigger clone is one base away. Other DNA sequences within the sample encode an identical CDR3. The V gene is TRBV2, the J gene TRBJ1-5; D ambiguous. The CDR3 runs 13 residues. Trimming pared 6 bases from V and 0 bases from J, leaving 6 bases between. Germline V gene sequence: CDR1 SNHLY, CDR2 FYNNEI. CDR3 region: CASSSDSNQPQHF. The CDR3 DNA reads TGTGCCAGCAGCTCGGATAGCAATCAGCCCCAGCATTTT.

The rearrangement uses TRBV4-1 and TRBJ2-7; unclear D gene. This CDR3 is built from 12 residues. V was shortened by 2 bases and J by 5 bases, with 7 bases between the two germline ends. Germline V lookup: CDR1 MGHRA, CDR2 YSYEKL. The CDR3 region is CASSQLGNEQYF. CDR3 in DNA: TGCGCCAGCAGCCAACTAGGAAACGAGCAGTACTTC.

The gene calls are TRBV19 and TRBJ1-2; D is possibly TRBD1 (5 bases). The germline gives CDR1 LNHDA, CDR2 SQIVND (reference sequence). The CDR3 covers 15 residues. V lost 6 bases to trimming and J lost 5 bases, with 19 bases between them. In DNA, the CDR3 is TGTGCCAGTAGAAATGGGCGAGGAGGGGAATATGGCTACACCTTC. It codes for CASRNGRGGEYGYTF.

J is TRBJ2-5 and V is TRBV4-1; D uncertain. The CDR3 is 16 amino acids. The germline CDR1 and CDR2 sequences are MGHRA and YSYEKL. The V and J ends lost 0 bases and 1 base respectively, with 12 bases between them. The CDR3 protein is CASSQDMAASQETQYF. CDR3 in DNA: TGCGCCAGCAGCCAAGATATGGCGGCAAGCCAAGAGACCCAGTACTTC.

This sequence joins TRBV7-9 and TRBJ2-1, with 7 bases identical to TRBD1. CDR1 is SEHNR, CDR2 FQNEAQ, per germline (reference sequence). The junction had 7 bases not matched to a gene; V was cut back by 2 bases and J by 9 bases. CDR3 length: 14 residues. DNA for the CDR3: TGTGCCAGCAGCTTAATGAGGGGGCAAGGTGAGCAGTTCTTC. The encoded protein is CASSLMRGQGEQFF.

Here the CDR3 DNA reads TGTGCCAGCAGCCCGATCCGGTCCGGAAATGAAAAACTGTTTTTT. It is translated as CASSPIRSGNEKLFF. The V call is TRBV6-5, the J call TRBJ1-4, with unresolved D. This CDR3 region has 15 residues. Trimming pared 6 bases from V and 5 bases from J, leaving 16 bases between. Germline V gene data show CDR1 as MNHEY and CDR2 as SVGAGI.

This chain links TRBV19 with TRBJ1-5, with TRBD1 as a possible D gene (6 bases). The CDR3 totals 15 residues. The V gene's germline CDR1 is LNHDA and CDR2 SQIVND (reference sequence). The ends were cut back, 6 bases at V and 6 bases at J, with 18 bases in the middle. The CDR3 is CASRDPGGRIQPQHF. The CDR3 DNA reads TGTGCCAGTAGAGATCCGGGGGGGCGAATTCAGCCCCAGCATTTT.

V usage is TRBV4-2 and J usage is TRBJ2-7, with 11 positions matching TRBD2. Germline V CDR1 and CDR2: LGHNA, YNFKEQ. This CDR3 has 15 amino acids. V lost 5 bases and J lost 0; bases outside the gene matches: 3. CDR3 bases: TGTGCCAGCAGCTGGGGACTAGCGGACTCCTACGAGCAGTACTTC. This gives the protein CASSWGLADSYEQYF.

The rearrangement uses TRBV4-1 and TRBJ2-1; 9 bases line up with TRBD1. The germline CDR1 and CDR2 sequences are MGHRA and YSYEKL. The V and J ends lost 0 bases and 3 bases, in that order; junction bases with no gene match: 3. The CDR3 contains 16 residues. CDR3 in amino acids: CASSQETGGVYNEQFF. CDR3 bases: TGCGCCAGCAGCCAAGAGACAGGGGGAGTCTACAATGAGCAGTTCTTC.

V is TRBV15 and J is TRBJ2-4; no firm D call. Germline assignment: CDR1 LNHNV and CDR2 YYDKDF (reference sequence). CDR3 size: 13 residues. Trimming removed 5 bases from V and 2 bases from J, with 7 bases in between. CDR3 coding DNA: TGTGCCACCAGCCAACAGACCAAAAACATTCAGTACTTC. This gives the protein CATSQQTKNIQYF.

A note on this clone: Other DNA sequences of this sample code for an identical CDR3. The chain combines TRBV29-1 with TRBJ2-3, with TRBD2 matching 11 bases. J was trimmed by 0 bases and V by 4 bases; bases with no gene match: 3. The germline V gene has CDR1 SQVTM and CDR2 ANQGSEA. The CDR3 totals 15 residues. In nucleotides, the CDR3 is TGCAGCGTTGTTCTAGCGGGAGGTAGCACAGATACGCAGTATTTT. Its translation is CSVVLAGGSTDTQYF.

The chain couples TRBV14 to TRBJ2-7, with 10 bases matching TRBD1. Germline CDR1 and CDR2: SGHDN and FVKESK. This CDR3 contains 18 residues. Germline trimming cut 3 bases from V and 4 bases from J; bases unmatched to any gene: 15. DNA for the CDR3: TGTGCCAGCAGCCAGCCAGAGGGCCCCCGGGACAGGGGATACGAGCAGTACTTC. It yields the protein CASSQPEGPRDRGYEQYF.

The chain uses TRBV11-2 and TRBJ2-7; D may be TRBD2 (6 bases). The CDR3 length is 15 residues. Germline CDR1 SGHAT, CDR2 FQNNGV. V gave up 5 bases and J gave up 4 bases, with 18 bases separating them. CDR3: CASSASGTFPYEQYF. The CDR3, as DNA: TGTGCCAGCAGCGCATCCGGGACTTTCCCTTACGAGCAGTACTTC.

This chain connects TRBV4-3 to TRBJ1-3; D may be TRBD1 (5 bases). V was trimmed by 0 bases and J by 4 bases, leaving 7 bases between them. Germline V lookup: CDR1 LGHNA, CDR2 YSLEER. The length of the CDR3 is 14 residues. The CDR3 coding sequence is TGCGCCAGCAGCCAAGAGGGGCGCGGAAACACCATATATTTT. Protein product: CASSQEGRGNTIYF.

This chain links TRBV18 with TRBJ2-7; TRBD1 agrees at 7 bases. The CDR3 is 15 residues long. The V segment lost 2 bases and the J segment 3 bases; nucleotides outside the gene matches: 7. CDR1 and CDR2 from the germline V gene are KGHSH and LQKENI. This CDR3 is CASSPGGQNSYEQYF. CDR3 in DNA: TGTGCCAGCTCACCAGGGGGACAGAATAGCTACGAGCAGTACTTC.

CDR3 residues: CASSSGVNYGYTF. CDR3 DNA sequence: TGTGCCAGCTCCTCAGGAGTTAACTATGGCTACACCTTC. V usage is TRBV18 and J usage is TRBJ1-2; D remains unclear. Germline V gives CDR1 KGHSH, CDR2 LQKENI. The CDR3 is 13 amino acids. V was pared by 6 bases and J by 1 base, with 9 bases between.

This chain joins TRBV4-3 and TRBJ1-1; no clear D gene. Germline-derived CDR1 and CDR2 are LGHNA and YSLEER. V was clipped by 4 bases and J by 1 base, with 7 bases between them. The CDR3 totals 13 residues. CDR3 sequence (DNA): TGCGCCAGCAGCCTGCAGGCGAACACTGAAGCTTTCTTT. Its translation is CASSLQANTEAFF.

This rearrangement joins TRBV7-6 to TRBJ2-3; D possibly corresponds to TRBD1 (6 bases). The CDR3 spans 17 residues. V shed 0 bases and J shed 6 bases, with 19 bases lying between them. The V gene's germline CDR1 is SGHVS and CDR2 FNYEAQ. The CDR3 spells CASSLAPVGGVSDTQYF. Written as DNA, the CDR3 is TGTGCCAGCAGCTTAGCGCCGGTAGGGGGTGTTTCGGATACGCAGTATTTT.

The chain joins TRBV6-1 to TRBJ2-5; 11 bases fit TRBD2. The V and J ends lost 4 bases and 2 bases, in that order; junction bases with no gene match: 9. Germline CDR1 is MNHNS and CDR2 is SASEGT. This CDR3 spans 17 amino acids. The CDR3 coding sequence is TGTGCCAGCAGTGCCGGAGTAGCGGGAGGGCAACAAGAGACCCAGTACTTC. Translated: CASSAGVAGGQQETQYF.

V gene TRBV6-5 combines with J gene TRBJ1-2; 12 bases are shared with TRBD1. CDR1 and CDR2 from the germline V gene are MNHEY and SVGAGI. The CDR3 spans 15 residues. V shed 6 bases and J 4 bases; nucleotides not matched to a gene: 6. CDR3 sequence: CASSRGTGGFYGYTF. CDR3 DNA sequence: TGTGCCAGCAGCAGGGGGACAGGGGGCTTCTATGGCTACACCTTC.

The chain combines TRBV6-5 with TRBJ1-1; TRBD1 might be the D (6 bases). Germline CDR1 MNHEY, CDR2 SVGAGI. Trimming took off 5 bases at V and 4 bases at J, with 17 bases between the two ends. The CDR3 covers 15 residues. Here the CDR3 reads CASSPRGGGGTEAFF. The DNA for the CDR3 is TGTGCCAGCAGTCCCAGGGGAGGGGGAGGCACTGAAGCTTTCTTT.

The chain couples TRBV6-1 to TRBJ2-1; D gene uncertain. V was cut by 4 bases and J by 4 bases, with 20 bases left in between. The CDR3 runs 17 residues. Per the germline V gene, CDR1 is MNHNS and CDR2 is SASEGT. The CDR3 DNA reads TGTGCCAGCAGTGGACCCCGTTACGGAGCACGATACAATGAGCAGTTCTTC. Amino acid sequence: CASSGPRYGARYNEQFF.

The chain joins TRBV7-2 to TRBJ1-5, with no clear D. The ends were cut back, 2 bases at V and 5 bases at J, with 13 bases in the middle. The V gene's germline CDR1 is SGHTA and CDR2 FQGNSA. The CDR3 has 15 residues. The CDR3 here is CASSLRNSPDQPQHF. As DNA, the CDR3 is TGTGCCAGCAGCTTACGGAACAGTCCAGATCAGCCCCAGCATTTT.

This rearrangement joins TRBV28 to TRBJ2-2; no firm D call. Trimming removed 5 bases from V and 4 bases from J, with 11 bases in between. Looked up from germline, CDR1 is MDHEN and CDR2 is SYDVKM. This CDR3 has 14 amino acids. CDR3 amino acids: CASSHRPITGELFF. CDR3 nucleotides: TGTGCCAGCAGTCATCGACCCATCACCGGGGAGCTGTTTTTT.

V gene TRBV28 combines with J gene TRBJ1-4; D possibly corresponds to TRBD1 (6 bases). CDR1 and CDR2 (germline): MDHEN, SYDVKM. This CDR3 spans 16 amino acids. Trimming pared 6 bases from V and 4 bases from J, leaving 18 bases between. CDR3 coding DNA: TGTGCCAGCAGAGGGGGGTTCGGGACAAGTAATGAAAAACTGTTTTTT. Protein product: CASRGGFGTSNEKLFF.

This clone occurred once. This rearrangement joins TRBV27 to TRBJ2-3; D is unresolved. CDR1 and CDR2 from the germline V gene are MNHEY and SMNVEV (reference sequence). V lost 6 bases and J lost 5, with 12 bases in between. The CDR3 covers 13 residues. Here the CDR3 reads CASSHSPGDTQYF. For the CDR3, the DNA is TGTGCCAGCAGCCACTCCCCGGGAGATACGCAGTATTTT.